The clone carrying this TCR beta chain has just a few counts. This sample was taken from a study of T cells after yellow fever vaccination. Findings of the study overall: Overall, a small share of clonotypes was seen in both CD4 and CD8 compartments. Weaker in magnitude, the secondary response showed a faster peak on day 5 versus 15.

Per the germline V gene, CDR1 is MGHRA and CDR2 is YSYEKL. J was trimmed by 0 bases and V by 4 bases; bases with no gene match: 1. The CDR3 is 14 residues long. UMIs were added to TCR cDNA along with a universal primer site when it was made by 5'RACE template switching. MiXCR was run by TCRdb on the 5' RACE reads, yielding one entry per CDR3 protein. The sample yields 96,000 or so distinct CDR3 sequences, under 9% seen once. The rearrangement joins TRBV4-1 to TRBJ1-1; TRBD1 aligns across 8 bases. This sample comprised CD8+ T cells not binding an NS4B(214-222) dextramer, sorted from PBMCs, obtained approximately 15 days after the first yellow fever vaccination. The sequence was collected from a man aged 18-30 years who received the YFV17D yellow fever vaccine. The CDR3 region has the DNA TGCGCCAGCAGCCCGGACAGGGTGAACACTGAAGCTTTCTTT. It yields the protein CASSPDRVNTEAFF.